This entry features one TCR beta chain sequence. Which antigen it targets is not known. Per-base quality was not reported, and no clone a single base away is much larger than it. In the germline V gene, CDR1 corresponds to MGHRA and CDR2 to YSYEKL. The CDR3 sequence holds 15 residues, the cysteine and phenylalanine included. Of all the DNA, just the CDR3 is kept, 45 bases in frame from base 1. V ends up 5 bases short and J 2 bases short, with an unmatched junction base count of 4. The record originates from a study of a mutant IDH1 vaccine in newly diagnosed glioma (dated by TCRdb to the early 2020s). Background on the whole study: Patients were given eight vaccinations, in weeks 1, 3, 5, 7, 11, 15, 19 and 23, which matched visits V03 through V10. Vaccination started 4-6 weeks after radiotherapy alone, or was given together with temozolomide cycles in the groups whose treatment included chemotherapy. Of the roughly 34 treated patients, around 62% were male and around 40% were female, and a mean age of roughly 40 years was recorded. Prior to enrollment, patients had been given standard therapy consisting of radiotherapy alone, temozolomide alone, or radiochemotherapy with temozolomide, with the combination given to most patients. Peripheral blood was collected at six visits: V03 (baseline), V05, V07, V10, V12 and V13. For exploratory analyses, longitudinal TCRB deep sequencing was carried out in 25 treated patients wherever samples were available. What the study reported, not specific to this receptor: No apparent relationship was observed between pseudoprogression and alterations in the top peripheral T cell clonotypes detected by TCRB sequencing. Availability determined which PBMC samples were chosen for TCRB deep sequencing. Vaccine-induced immune responses across multiple MHC alleles were detected in about 93% of patients. The authors stated that sample limitations prevented analyses of patient blood samples from being reproduced.

In light of the paper, this sample's time point label describes: week 5, during vaccination. Each vaccine dose, consisting of 300 ug of a 20-mer mutant IDH1 peptide in Montanide, was administered subcutaneously with topical imiquimod. The donors had newly diagnosed IDH1-mutant astrocytomas of WHO grade 3 or 4 that showed loss of nuclear ATRX. The samples were drawn from NOA16, a multicentre, single-arm, open-label phase I trial in Germany that tested a mutant IDH1 peptide vaccine in humans for the first time. Genomic DNA for TCRB sequencing was extracted from EDTA blood using the DNeasy Blood and Tissue Kit. Library construction relied on the immunoSEQ multiplex PCR assay. Rearranged TCR beta chain sequences were amplified using the hsTCRB Kit according to the manufacturer's protocol. TCRB libraries were sequenced on an Illumina MiSeq. For the original study's pipeline: The proprietary platform of the kit vendor was used for demultiplexing, trimming and gene mapping. Sourced from immuneACCESS, this table was stored by TCRdb with only in-frame sequences that have V and J called. A share of the clones is absent; for the studies checked, an unresolved V gene accounts for under half, and the remainder has no known explanation. That table furnishes V, J and clone size, whereas the DNA furnished D and trimming. This sample holds tens of thousands of clones; around 82% were observed only once. 3.1% of the sample goes to the ten largest clones.

This specimen consisted of PBMCs, obtained from a glioma patient whose treatment included an IDH1 peptide vaccine. The receptor chain draws on TRBV4-1 and TRBJ2-3, and 10 junction bases match TRBD2. The TCR comes from a young woman with glioma. Some clones in this sample may be carry-over from other donors' samples. The CDR3 region reads CASSDGTSDTDTQYF. The sequenced DNA is TGCGCCAGCAGCGATGGGACTAGCGACACAGATACGCAGTATTTT.